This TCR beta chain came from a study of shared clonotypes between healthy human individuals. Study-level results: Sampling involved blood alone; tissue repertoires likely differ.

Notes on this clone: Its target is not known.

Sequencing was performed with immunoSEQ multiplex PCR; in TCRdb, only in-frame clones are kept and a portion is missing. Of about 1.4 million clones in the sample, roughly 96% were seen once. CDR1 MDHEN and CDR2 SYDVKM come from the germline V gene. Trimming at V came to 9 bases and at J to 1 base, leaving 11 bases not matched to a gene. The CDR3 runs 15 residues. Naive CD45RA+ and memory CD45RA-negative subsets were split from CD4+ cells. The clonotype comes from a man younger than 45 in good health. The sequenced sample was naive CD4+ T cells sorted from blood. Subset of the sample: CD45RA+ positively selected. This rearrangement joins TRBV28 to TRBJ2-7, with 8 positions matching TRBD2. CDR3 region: CASSLAGYVSYEQYF. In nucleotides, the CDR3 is TGTGCCAGTTCTCTAGCGGGCTACGTTTCCTACGAGCAGTACTTC.